One sample yielded the 25 T cell receptor beta chains listed below, sequenced in a study of blood T cell repertoires in COVID-19. Measured with immunoSEQ multiplex PCR; TCRdb has only the in-frame clones, and not every one. Among about 530,000 clones, around nine tenths were seen once, and the ten largest hold 7.8%. Input material: peripheral blood. Every receptor here comes from a woman in her 50s with COVID-19, enrolled during active disease.

This sequence joins TRBV30 and TRBJ2-3, with 8 bases identical to TRBD2. Losses at the gene ends were 3 bases for V and 4 bases for J; bases not matched to a gene: 9. This CDR3 is built from 15 residues. Per the germline V gene, CDR1 is GTSNPN and CDR2 is SVGIG (reference sequence). CDR3 DNA: TGTGCCTGGAGCTTTGCGGGGGGCGGCGCAGATACGCAGTATTTT. Residues: CAWSFAGGGADTQYF. Drawing the rest from reference TRBV30 and TRBJ2-3, the complete variable domain is SQTIHQWPATLVQPVGSPLSLECTVEGTSNPNLYWYRQAAGRGLQLLFYSVGIGQISSEVPQNLSASRPQDRQFILSSKKLLLSDSGFYLCAWSFAGGGADTQYFGPGTRLTVL.

The chain combines TRBV18 with TRBJ2-3; D remains ambiguous. Deletions cut 2 bases from V and 0 bases from J, with 9 bases between. This CDR3 has 15 amino acids. In germline, CDR1 is KGHSH, CDR2 LQKENI. As DNA, the CDR3 is TGTGCCAGCTCACCAATAAAGACTAGCACAGATACGCAGTATTTT. Encoded protein: CASSPIKTSTDTQYF.

The rearrangement uses TRBV29-1 and TRBJ1-1; tentatively, D is TRBD1 (5 bases). The germline gives CDR1 SQVTM, CDR2 ANQGSEA. The CDR3 runs 12 residues. CDR3 nucleotide sequence: TGCACTACTACGGTCGGGGGAGCTGAAGCTTTCTTT. This sequence encodes CTTTVGGAEAFF.

The rearrangement uses TRBV18 and TRBJ2-7, with 10 bases matching TRBD1. Germline assignment: CDR1 KGHSH and CDR2 LQKENI. The CDR3 loop spans 14 amino acids. V lost 2 bases, J lost 3 bases, and 1 base stayed unmatched. CDR3 DNA: TGTGCCAGCTCACCAAGGGACAGGGGCTACGAGCAGTACTTC. Translation: CASSPRDRGYEQYF.

This clone was observed a few times. The chain combines TRBV6-6 with TRBJ2-7; possible D gene TRBD2, 5 bases. The CDR3 spans 15 residues. Germline CDR1 MNHNY, CDR2 SVGAGI (reference sequence). V lost 4 bases to trimming and J lost 3 bases, with 16 bases between them. CDR3 in amino acids: CASSSGRPGNYEQYF. The CDR3 DNA reads TGTGCCAGCAGTTCCGGCCGTCCCGGGAACTACGAGCAGTACTTC.

The chain has TRBV5-8 and TRBJ2-7; possible D gene TRBD2, 5 bases. The CDR3 is 14 amino acids. Germline CDR1 is SGHTS and CDR2 is YDEGEE. The germline V and J ends were trimmed by 1 base and 2 bases, with 10 bases remaining between them. Written as DNA, the CDR3 is TGTGCCAGCAGCTTGACAGCTAGCACCTACGAGCAGTACTTC. This sequence encodes CASSLTASTYEQYF.

The chain recombines TRBV27 with TRBJ2-5, with 9 bases lining up with TRBD1. The germline V gene has CDR1 MNHEY and CDR2 SMNVEV (reference sequence). The CDR3 spans 19 residues. V shed 5 bases and J 0 bases; nucleotides not matched to a gene: 16. The CDR3: CASSPRTGERVTYQETQYF. Here the CDR3 DNA reads TGTGCCAGCAGTCCCAGGACAGGGGAAAGGGTAACGTACCAAGAGACCCAGTACTTC.

Only a few counts were recorded for this clone. J is TRBJ2-6 and V is TRBV20-1; no clear D. The CDR3 runs to 14 residues. V lost 3 bases to trimming and J lost 4 bases, with 10 bases between them. The germline gives CDR1 DFQATT, CDR2 SNEGSKA (reference sequence). The CDR3 nucleotides read TGCAGTGCTAGTAAAGCTTCCGGGGCCAACGTCCTGACTTTC. Amino acids: CSASKASGANVLTF.

V and J are TRBV27 and TRBJ2-2; D gene unclear. Germline CDR1 is MNHEY and CDR2 is SMNVEV (reference sequence). Trimming removed 5 bases from V and 5 bases from J, with 6 bases in between. This CDR3 is 12 amino acids long. The CDR3 DNA sequence: TGTGCCAGCAGTGAGGTAACCGGGGAGCTGTTTTTT. This sequence encodes CASSEVTGELFF.

The rearrangement joins TRBV9 to TRBJ2-7; possible D gene TRBD2, 6 bases. The CDR3 runs 16 residues. V was cut by 3 bases and J by 5 bases, with 21 bases left in between. Germline V gene data show CDR1 as SGDLS and CDR2 as YYNGEE. The CDR3 here is CASSAGSERVPHEQYF. CDR3 sequence (DNA): TGTGCCAGCAGCGCAGGGTCCGAGCGGGTCCCGCACGAGCAGTACTTC.

J is TRBJ1-1 and V is TRBV19; D perhaps matches TRBD1 (6 bases). The germline V gene has CDR1 LNHDA and CDR2 SQIVND (reference sequence). Trimming took off 5 bases at V and 8 bases at J, with 12 bases between the two ends. The CDR3 is made up of 12 amino acids. The CDR3 nucleotides read TGTGCCAGTAGTTCCCAGGGGTTGGAAGCTTTCTTT. Translation: CASSSQGLEAFF.

The rearrangement links TRBV5-1 to TRBJ1-2, with D possibly TRBD1 on 6 matching bases. The CDR3 has 13 amino acids. CDR1 SGHRS and CDR2 YFSETQ come from the germline V gene. The ends were cut back, 5 bases at V and 4 bases at J, with 12 bases in the middle. CDR3 residues: CASRDSTGYGYTF. DNA of the CDR3: TGCGCCAGCAGGGACAGCACCGGCTATGGCTACACCTTC. Supplemented by reference TRBV5-1 and TRBJ1-2, the full variable domain reads KAGVTQTPRYLIKTRGQQVTLSCSPISGHRSVSWYQQTPGQGLQFLFEYFSETQRNKGNFPGRFSGRQFSNSRSEMNVSTLELGDSALYLCASRDSTGYGYTFGSGTRLTVV.

The chain links TRBV11-2 to TRBJ2-7; D is perhaps TRBD2 (5 bases). The CDR3 runs to 15 residues. Trimming removed 1 base at V and 1 base at J, with 11 bases between. Germline assignment: CDR1 SGHAT and CDR2 FQNNGV. CDR3 in DNA: TGTGCCAGCAGCTTAGGGAGCGGCGCTTCCTACGAGCAGTACTTC. This encodes CASSLGSGASYEQYF.

The chain links TRBV27 to TRBJ1-1, with 9 bases matching TRBD1. The CDR3 loop spans 13 amino acids. After removal of 8 bases from V and 4 bases from J, the junction contained 5 bases not matched to a gene. The germline V gene has CDR1 MNHEY and CDR2 SMNVEV (reference sequence). The CDR3 nucleotides read TGTGCCAGCCGACGGACAGGGGCCACTGAAGCTTTCTTT. Translated: CASRRTGATEAFF.

V gene TRBV30 combines with J gene TRBJ1-3, with D possibly matching TRBD1 (5 bases). CDR3 size: 15 residues. Germline V gene sequence: CDR1 GTSNPN, CDR2 SVGIG (reference sequence). Trimming stripped 5 bases from V and 5 bases from J, with 19 bases between. The CDR3 DNA reads TGTGCCTGGGCAGGGCAGGTAGGATGGCGAAACACCATATATTTT. Its translation is CAWAGQVGWRNTIYF.

J is TRBJ1-1 and V is TRBV10-3; no clear D. Per germline, CDR1 ENHRY and CDR2 SYGVKD. The CDR3 is made up of 14 amino acids. Deletions cut 4 bases from V and 1 base from J, with 10 bases between. CDR3 nucleotide sequence: TGTGCCATCAGTGGGGTTGGGAGGAACACTGAAGCTTTCTTT. As protein: CAISGVGRNTEAFF.

The rearrangement links TRBV5-1 to TRBJ1-5, with no clear D. V gave up 4 bases and J gave up 0 bases, with 14 bases separating them. This CDR3 contains 16 residues. In germline, CDR1 is SGHRS, CDR2 YFSETQ. As DNA, the CDR3 is TGCGCCAGCAGCCTAGGTATCGGAGATAGCAATCAGCCCCAGCATTTT. Its translation: CASSLGIGDSNQPQHF.

V gene TRBV20-1 combines with J gene TRBJ1-1; D is undetermined. V gave up 3 bases and J gave up 1 base, with 12 bases separating them. Germline CDR1 is DFQATT and CDR2 is SNEGSKA (reference sequence). CDR3 length: 14 amino acids. CDR3 in DNA: TGCAGTGCTAGTTTTCGGCAGCGGAACACTGAAGCTTTCTTT. Its protein product is CSASFRQRNTEAFF.

This sequence joins TRBV5-1 and TRBJ2-3, with TRBD2 identical over 10 bases. The CDR3 has 16 amino acids. V trimming: 6 bases; J trimming: 4 bases; junction bases outside the gene matches: 11. CDR1 and CDR2 (germline): SGHRS, YFSETQ. The CDR3 loop reads CASTLEASGGADTQYF. CDR3 sequence (DNA): TGCGCCAGCACCCTTGAGGCTAGCGGGGGCGCAGATACGCAGTATTTT.

The CDR3 sequence is CASSSNQQAYGYTF. The CDR3 region has the DNA TGTGCCAGCAGTTCTAACCAACAGGCCTATGGCTACACCTTC. This chain connects TRBV6-6 to TRBJ1-2; a weak D match, TRBD1 (5 bases). V was clipped by 4 bases and J by 4 bases, with 13 bases between them. Per germline, CDR1 MNHNY and CDR2 SVGAGI (reference sequence). CDR3 length: 14 amino acids.

This clone appeared a single time. The V gene is TRBV7-8, the J gene TRBJ1-5; tentatively, D is TRBD1 (6 bases). The CDR3 has 13 amino acids. Germline lookup yields CDR1 SGHVS and CDR2 FQNEAQ. V lost 3 bases and J 7 bases, leaving 10 bases between the germline ends. This CDR3 reads CASSLGHWQPQHF. CDR3 nucleotide sequence: TGTGCCAGCAGCTTGGGACACTGGCAGCCCCAGCATTTT.

The rearrangement links TRBV19 to TRBJ2-5; 10 positions agree with TRBD2. Unmatched junction bases numbered 9, after V lost 7 bases and J lost 4 bases. This CDR3 region has 15 residues. Germline V CDR1 and CDR2: LNHDA, SQIVND (reference sequence). The CDR3 region has the DNA TGTGCCAGTAAAGGTCCAGCGGGGGGGGTAGAGACCCAGTACTTC. Translated: CASKGPAGGVETQYF.

J is TRBJ2-2 and V is TRBV2; D is uncertain. Germline CDR1 reads SNHLY; CDR2 reads FYNNEI. This CDR3 has 14 amino acids. Trimming removed 6 bases at V and 6 bases at J, with 14 bases between. Here the CDR3 reads CASSSSRFPGELFF. The CDR3 DNA is TGTGCCAGCAGCTCCTCTAGGTTCCCCGGGGAGCTGTTTTTT.

The chain couples TRBV11-2 to TRBJ1-2; D is perhaps TRBD1 (6 bases). Trimming removed 2 bases at V and 2 bases at J, with 15 bases between. Looked up from germline, CDR1 is SGHAT and CDR2 is FQNNGV. This CDR3 has 16 amino acids. CDR3 DNA: TGTGCCAGCAGCTTACTGTGGCGGACAGAAAACTATGGCTACACCTTC. Translating gives CASSLLWRTENYGYTF.

This rearrangement joins TRBV13 to TRBJ1-1, with TRBD1 as a possible D gene (6 bases). The V gene lost 5 bases and the J gene lost 2 bases, with 18 bases spanning the gap. Germline V gives CDR1 PRHDT, CDR2 FYEKMQ (reference sequence). CDR3 length: 16 amino acids. CDR3 nucleotides: TGTGCCAGCAGCCCCATCGGGACACACTCTAACACTGAAGCTTTCTTT. Translated, it gives CASSPIGTHSNTEAFF.